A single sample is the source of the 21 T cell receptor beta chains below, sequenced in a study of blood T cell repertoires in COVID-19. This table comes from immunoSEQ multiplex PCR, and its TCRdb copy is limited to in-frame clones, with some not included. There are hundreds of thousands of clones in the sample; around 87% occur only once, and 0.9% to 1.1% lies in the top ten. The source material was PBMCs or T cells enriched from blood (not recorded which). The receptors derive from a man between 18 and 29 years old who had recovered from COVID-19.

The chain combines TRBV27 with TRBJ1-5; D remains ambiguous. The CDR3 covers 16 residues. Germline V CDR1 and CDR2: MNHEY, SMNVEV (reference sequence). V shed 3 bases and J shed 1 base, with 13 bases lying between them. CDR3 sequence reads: CASSLTMEISNQPQHF. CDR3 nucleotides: TGTGCCAGCAGTTTGACGATGGAGATCAGCAATCAGCCCCAGCATTTT.

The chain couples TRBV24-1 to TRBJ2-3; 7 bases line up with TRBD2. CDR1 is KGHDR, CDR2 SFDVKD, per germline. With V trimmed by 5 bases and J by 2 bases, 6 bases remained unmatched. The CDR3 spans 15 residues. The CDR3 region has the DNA TGTGCCACCAGTGGGGGAGGGGAAGACACAGATACGCAGTATTTT. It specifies CATSGGGEDTDTQYF.

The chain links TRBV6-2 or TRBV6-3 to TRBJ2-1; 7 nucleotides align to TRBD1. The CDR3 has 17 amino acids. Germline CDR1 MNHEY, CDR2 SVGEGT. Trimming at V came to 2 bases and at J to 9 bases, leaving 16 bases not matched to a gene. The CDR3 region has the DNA TGTGCCAGCAGTTACCCTGAGGGGCAGGGGGTTCTCATTGAGCAGTTCTTC. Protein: CASSYPEGQGVLIEQFF.

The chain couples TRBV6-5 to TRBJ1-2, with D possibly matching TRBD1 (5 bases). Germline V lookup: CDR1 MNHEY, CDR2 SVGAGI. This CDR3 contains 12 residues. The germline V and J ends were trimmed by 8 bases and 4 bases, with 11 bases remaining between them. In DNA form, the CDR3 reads TGTGCCAGCGGGCGGAGGGGCTATGGCTACACCTTC. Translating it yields CASGRRGYGYTF.

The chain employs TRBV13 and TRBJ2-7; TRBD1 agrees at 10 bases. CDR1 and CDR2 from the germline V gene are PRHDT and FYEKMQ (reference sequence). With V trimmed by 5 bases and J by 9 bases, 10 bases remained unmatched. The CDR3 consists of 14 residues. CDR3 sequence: CASSPSGTGARQYF. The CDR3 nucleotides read TGTGCCAGCAGCCCATCCGGGACAGGGGCACGGCAGTACTTC.

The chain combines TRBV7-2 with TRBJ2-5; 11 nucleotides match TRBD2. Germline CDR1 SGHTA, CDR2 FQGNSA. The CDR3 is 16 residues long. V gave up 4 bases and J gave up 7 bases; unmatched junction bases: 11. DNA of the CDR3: TGTGCCAGCAGCTACGGACTAGCGGGCCCTGAGGGGACCCAGTACTTC. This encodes CASSYGLAGPEGTQYF.

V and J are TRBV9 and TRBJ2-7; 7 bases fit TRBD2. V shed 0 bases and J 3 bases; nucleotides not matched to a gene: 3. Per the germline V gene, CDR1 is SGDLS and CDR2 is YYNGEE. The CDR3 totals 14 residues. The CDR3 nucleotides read TGTGCCAGCAGCGTAGCCGGCGGGGGCTACGAGCAGTACTTC. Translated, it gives CASSVAGGGYEQYF.

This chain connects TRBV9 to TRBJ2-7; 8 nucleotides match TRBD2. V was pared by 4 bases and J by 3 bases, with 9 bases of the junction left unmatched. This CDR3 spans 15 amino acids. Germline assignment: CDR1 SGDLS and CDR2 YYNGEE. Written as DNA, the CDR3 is TGTGCCAGCAGCCCCAGGACTAGCTGGGGCTACGAGCAGTACTTC. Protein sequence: CASSPRTSWGYEQYF.

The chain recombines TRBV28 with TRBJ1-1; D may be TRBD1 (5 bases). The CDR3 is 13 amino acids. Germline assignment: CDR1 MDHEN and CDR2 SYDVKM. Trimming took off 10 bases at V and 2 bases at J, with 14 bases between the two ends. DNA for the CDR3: TGTGCCACCTCTAGGGGCAGTAACACTGAAGCTTTCTTT. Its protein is CATSRGSNTEAFF. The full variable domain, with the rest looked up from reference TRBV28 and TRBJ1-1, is DVKVTQSSRYLVKRTGEKVFLECVQDMDHENMFWYRQDPGLGLRLIYFSYDVKMKEKGDIPEGYSVSREKKERFSLILESASTNQTSMYLCATSRGSNTEAFFGQGTRLTVV.

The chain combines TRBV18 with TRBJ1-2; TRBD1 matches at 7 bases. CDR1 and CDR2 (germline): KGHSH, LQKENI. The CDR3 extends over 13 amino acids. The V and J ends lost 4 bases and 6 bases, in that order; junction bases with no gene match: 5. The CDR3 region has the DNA TGTGCCAGCTCACTCCGGGACAGCGATGGCTACACCTTC. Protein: CASSLRDSDGYTF.

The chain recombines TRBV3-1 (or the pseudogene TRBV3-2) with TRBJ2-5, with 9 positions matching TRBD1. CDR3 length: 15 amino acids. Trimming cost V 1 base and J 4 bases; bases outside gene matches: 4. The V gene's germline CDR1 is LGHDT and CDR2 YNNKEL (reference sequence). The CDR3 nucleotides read TGTGCCAGCAGCCAAGGGACAGGGGCGCGAGAGACCCAGTACTTC. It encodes CASSQGTGARETQYF.

The chain's CDR3 is CASSFPQDGGYTF. Written as DNA, the CDR3 is TGTGCCAGCAGTTTCCCCCAGGATGGGGGCTACACCTTC. J is TRBJ1-2 and V is TRBV28, with D unresolved. This CDR3 is 13 amino acids long. Germline V CDR1 and CDR2: MDHEN, SYDVKM. Trimming removed 3 bases at V and 8 bases at J, with 13 bases between.

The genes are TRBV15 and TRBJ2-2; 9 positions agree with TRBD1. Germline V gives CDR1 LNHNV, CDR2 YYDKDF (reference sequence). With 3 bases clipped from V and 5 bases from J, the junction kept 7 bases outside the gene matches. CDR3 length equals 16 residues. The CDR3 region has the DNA TGTGCCACCAGCAGTGAGGGACAGGGCCGGACCGGGGAGCTGTTTTTT. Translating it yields CATSSEGQGRTGELFF.

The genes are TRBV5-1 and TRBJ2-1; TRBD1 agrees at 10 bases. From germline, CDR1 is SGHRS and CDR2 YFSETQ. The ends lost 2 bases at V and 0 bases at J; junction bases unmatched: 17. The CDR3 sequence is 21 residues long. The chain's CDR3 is CASSFGLGDRGPISSYNEQFF. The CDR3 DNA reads TGCGCCAGCAGCTTCGGACTGGGGGACAGGGGCCCTATAAGCTCCTACAATGAGCAGTTCTTC.

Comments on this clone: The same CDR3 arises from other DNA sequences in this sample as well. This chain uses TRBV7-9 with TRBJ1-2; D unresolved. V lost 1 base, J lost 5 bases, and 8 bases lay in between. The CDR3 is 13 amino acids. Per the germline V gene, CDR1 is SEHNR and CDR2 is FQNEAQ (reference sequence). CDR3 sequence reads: CASSLVGGYGYTF. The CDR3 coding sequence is TGTGCCAGCAGCTTAGTCGGAGGATATGGCTACACCTTC.

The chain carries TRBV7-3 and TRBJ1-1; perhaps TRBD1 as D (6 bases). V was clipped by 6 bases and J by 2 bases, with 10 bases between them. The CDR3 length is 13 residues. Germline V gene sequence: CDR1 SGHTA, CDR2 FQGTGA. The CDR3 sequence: CASSQDRNTEAFF. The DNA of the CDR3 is TGTGCCAGCAGTCAGGACAGAAACACTGAAGCTTTCTTT.

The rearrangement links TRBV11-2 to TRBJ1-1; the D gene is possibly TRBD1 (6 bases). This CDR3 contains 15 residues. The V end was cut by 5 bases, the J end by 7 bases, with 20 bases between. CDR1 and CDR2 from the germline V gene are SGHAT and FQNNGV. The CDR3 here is CASSPGTPVGGEAFF. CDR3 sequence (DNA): TGTGCCAGCAGCCCAGGGACACCCGTCGGCGGTGAAGCTTTCTTT.

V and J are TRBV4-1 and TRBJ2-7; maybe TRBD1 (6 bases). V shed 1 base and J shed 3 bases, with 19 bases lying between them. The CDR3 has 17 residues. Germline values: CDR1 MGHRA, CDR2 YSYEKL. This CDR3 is CASSQARNRVSIYEQYF. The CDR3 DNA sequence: TGCGCCAGCAGCCAAGCCCGCAACAGGGTATCCATCTACGAGCAGTACTTC.

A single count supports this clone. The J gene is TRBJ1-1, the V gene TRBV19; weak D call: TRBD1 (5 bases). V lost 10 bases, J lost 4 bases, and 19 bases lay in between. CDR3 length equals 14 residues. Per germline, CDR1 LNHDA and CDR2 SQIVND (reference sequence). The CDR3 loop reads CATKDTWGGTEAFF. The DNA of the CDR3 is TGTGCCACTAAGGACACCTGGGGGGGCACTGAAGCTTTCTTT.

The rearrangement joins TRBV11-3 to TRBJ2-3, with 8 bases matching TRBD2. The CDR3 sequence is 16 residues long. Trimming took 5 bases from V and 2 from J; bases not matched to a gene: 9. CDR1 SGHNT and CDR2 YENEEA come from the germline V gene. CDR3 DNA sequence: TGTGCCAGCAGCCCGGGGGGGACGAGATCCACAGATACGCAGTATTTT. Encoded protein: CASSPGGTRSTDTQYF.

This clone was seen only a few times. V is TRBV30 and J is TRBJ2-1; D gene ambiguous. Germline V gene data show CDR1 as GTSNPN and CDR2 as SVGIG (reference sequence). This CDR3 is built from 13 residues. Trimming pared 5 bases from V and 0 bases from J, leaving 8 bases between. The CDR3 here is CAWALSSYNEQFF. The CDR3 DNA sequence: TGTGCCTGGGCCCTTAGCTCCTACAATGAGCAGTTCTTC. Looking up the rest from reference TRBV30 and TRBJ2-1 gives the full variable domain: SQTIHQWPATLVQPVGSPLSLECTVEGTSNPNLYWYRQAAGRGLQLLFYSVGIGQISSEVPQNLSASRPQDRQFILSSKKLLLSDSGFYLCAWALSSYNEQFFGPGTRLTVL.